This is a list of T cell receptor beta chains from one sample in a study of cytomegalovirus exposure and HLA in healthy donors. The method was immunoSEQ multiplex PCR; TCRdb's version includes in-frame clones alone and lacks a portion of them. The data contain 100,000 to 150,000 clones, approximately 83% of them singletons. The sequenced sample consisted of PBMCs. The receptors stem from a woman aged 40 to 50 in good health and CMV-seropositive. CDR3s include the opening cysteine and the closing phenylalanine or tryptophan. The D gene is left open where the match is weak. A row's size may be missing; if present it is once, few, many or a size class.

>NA|NA|TRBJ1-1|TRBV5-1
CASSLGHGTEAFF
TGCGCCAGCAGCTTAGGACACGGTACTGAAGCTTTCTTT
>NA|NA|TRBJ1-4|TRBV9
CASSVGTYEKLFF
TGTGCCAGCAGCGTAGGGACTTATGAAAAACTGTTTTTT
>once|TRBD2|TRBJ2-1|TRBV7-2
CASSPASGITVYQFF
TGTGCCAGCAGCCCGGCTAGCGGGATAACGGTGTATCAGTTCTTC
>NA|TRBD2|TRBJ2-5|TRBV6-1
CASSGEAGWETQYF
TGTGCCAGCAGTGGAGAAGCGGGATGGGAGACCCAGTACTTC
>NA|NA|TRBJ2-1|TRBV13
CASSFGQNNEQFF
TGTGCCAGCAGCTTCGGACAGAACAATGAGCAGTTCTTC
>NA|NA|TRBJ2-4|TRBV7-9
CASTVVEVWGTKNIQYF
TGTGCCAGCACCGTAGTTGAGGTGTGGGGGACTAAAAACATTCAGTACTTC
>NA|TRBD1|TRBJ1-5|TRBV5-1
CASQTDLGTALSRNQPQHF
TGCGCCAGCCAAACCGATTTGGGGACAGCTCTGTCCCGAAATCAGCCCCAGCATTTT
>NA|TRBD1|TRBJ2-1|TRBV5-1
CASSLELRGRSSYNEQFF
TGCGCCAGCAGCTTGGAATTAAGGGGGCGGAGCTCCTACAATGAGCAGTTCTTC
>NA|NA|TRBJ2-7|TRBV19
CASSSGRTGSTYEQYF
TGTGCCAGTAGTAGTGGACGAACGGGATCGACCTACGAGCAGTACTTC
>NA|TRBD1|TRBJ1-6|TRBV14
CASSTTGTGAPLHF
TGTGCCAGCAGCACGACAGGGACCGGGGCACCCCTCCACTTT
>once|TRBD1|TRBJ1-2|TRBV6-6
CASSSVLTGADGYTF
TGTGCCAGCAGTTCGGTTTTGACAGGGGCTGATGGCTACACCTTC
>NA|TRBD1|TRBJ1-1|TRBV6-1
CASSPVGQGAEAFF
TGTGCCAGCAGTCCAGTAGGACAGGGCGCTGAAGCTTTCTTT
>NA|NA|TRBJ2-2|TRBV7-2
CASLNTGELFF
TGTGCCAGCCTCAACACCGGGGAGCTGTTTTTT
>NA|TRBD2|TRBJ2-5|TRBV5-1
CASSPGLALETQYF
TGCGCCAGCAGCCCAGGACTAGCGTTGGAGACCCAGTACTTC
>NA|NA|TRBJ2-7|TRBV4-1
CASSQDRGSYEQYF
TGCGCCAGCAGCCAAGACAGGGGTTCCTACGAGCAGTACTTC
>NA|NA|TRBJ2-1|TRBV7-3
CASSALGGSYNEQFF
TGTGCCAGCAGCGCGCTAGGAGGCTCCTACAATGAGCAGTTCTTC
>NA|NA|TRBJ2-7|TRBV19
CASTPCSDTHSYEQYF
TGTGCCAGTACCCCCTGTTCCGACACCCACTCCTACGAGCAGTACTTC
>NA|TRBD1|TRBJ1-1|TRBV10-3
CAISGRGQGDTEAFF
TGTGCCATCAGTGGCCGGGGACAGGGGGATACTGAAGCTTTCTTT
>NA|NA|TRBJ1-1|TRBV6-5
CASSYSMRRNTEAFF
TGTGCCAGCAGTTACTCGATGAGGAGGAACACTGAAGCTTTCTTT
>NA|TRBD2|TRBJ2-7|TRBV29-1
CSVVVATSGTYEQYF
TGCAGCGTTGTAGTTGCTACTAGCGGGACCTACGAGCAGTACTTC
>NA|TRBD2|TRBJ2-2|TRBV27
CASTSPTSGRGGRNTGELFF
TGTGCCAGCACCTCTCCGACTAGCGGGAGGGGGGGCAGGAACACCGGGGAGCTGTTTTTT
>few|TRBD2|TRBJ2-5|TRBV9
CASSAFGGGVETQYF
TGTGCCAGCAGCGCCTTCGGGGGGGGCGTGGAGACCCAGTACTTC
>NA|TRBD1|TRBJ2-1|TRBV28
CASSPVSTGLWNEQFF
TGTGCCAGCAGTCCAGTATCGACAGGGTTGTGGAATGAGCAGTTCTTC
>NA|NA|TRBJ2-7|TRBV2
CASALPLSYEQYF
TGTGCCAGCGCGTTACCATTGTCCTACGAGCAGTACTTC
>NA|NA|TRBJ2-2|TRBV7-2
CASSRNTGELFF
TGTGCCAGCAGCCGGAACACCGGGGAGCTGTTTTTT
>NA|TRBD1|TRBJ2-7|TRBV4-3
CASSQDQQGAYEQYF
TGCGCCAGCAGCCAAGATCAGCAGGGGGCTTACGAGCAGTACTTC
>NA|NA|TRBJ2-1|TRBV28
CASKPGVYNEQFF
TGTGCCAGCAAACCGGGAGTTTACAATGAGCAGTTCTTC
>NA|TRBD1|TRBJ2-7|TRBV7-2
CASSSTGTGNNEQYF
TGTGCCAGCAGCAGCACCGGGACAGGGAATAACGAGCAGTACTTC
>NA|NA|TRBJ2-3|TRBV9
CASSVTRSTDTQYF
TGTGCCAGCAGCGTCACTAGATCCACAGATACGCAGTATTTT
>NA|TRBD2|TRBJ2-3|TRBV2
CASSGLAVSTDTQYF
TGTGCCAGCAGTGGTCTAGCGGTTAGCACAGATACGCAGTATTTT
>once|NA|TRBJ1-1|TRBV28
CASSNLNTEAFF
TGTGCCAGCAGTAATTTAAACACTGAAGCTTTCTTT
>NA|TRBD2|TRBJ2-2|TRBV7-3
CASSREPLAGGPGELFF
TGTGCCAGCAGTCGGGAGCCCTTAGCGGGAGGGCCCGGGGAGCTGTTTTTT